This T cell receptor beta chain stems from a study of siplizumab effects on memory and regulatory T cells. V lost 1 base to trimming and J lost 2 bases, with 9 bases between them. In germline, CDR1 is SGHTA, CDR2 FQGNSA. The CDR3 has 15 residues. Turning to this clone: Its antigen is unidentified.

It was 10^5 or so TCR templates that were assayed per sample. Measured with immunoSEQ multiplex PCR; TCRdb has only the in-frame clones, and not every one. This sample yields about 18,000 clones, of which approximately 50% are seen a single time; approximately 4.9% belongs to the top ten. Over a period of roughly 6 days at 37 degrees C, the mixed lymphocyte reaction cells were cocultured. The sequence was obtained from a human donor in good health; the cells came from an allogeneic mixed lymphocyte reaction. The material sequenced was CFSE-low (dividing) CD4+ T cells sorted from an allogeneic mixed lymphocyte reaction. The chain is built from TRBV7-2 and TRBJ1-5; possibly TRBD1 for D (5 bases). The CDR3 nucleotides read TGTGCCAGCAGCTTAGGGGGGATCGGCAATCAGCCCCAGCATTTT. Residues: CASSLGGIGNQPQHF. Filled out from reference TRBV7-2 and TRBJ1-5, the complete variable domain reads GAGVSQSPSNKVTEKGKDVELRCDPISGHTALYWYRQSLGQGLEFLIYFQGNSAPDKSGLPSDRFSAERTGGSVSTLTIQRTQQEDSAVYLCASSLGGIGNQPQHFGDGTRLSIL.